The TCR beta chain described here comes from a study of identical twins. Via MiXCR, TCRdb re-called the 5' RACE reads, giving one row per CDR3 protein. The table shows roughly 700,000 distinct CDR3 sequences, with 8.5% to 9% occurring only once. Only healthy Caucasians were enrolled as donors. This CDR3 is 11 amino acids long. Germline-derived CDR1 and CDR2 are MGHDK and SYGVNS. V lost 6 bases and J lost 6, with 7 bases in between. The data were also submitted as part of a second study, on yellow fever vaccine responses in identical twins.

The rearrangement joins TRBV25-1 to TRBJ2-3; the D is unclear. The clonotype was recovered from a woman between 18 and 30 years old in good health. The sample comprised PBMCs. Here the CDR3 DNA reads TGTGCCAGCAGACTATTGGATACGCAGTATTTT. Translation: CASRLLDTQYF.